This T cell receptor beta chain appears in the sequencing data of a study of memory CD4+ T cells and cytomegalovirus serostatus (dated by TCRdb to the late 2010s). Regarding the study in general: The cohort included approximately 35 healthy adults from Belgium, of whom 9 were CMV seropositive and 24 were CMV seronegative. The study sequenced CD4+ memory TCRbeta repertoires of a Belgian cohort with known cytomegalovirus serostatus to replicate a published TCR-based CMV serostatus classifier.

This clone was picked up one time. Its binding antigen is unknown. One base away there is no much larger clone; base qualities are not given. The Quick-DNA Microprep Kit was used to extract genomic DNA from the sorted cells. Amplification of TCRbeta DNA was done with the immunoSEQ hsTCRbeta kit, following the protocol from the manufacturer. TCRbeta libraries were sequenced on an Illumina MiSeq instrument. Per the original workflow: Removing out-of-frame sequences left 2,204,828 distinct TCRbeta sequences, an average of roughly 68,000 per individual. Each individual was scored using the number of 164 previously reported CMV-associated TCRbeta sequences that the individual carried and the total number of productive distinct TCRbeta sequences. A beta-binomial model was reimplemented in Python, and scikit-learn random forests with default parameters were trained on US cohort data. On the Belgian cohort, classifier performance was reported as the median AUC, along with percentile confidence intervals, across 10,000 bootstrap iterations. TCRdb re-hosts the immuneACCESS table, in-frame sequences only. Its copies lack some clones; in the studies checked, an unresolved V gene accounts for under half of them, and the cause for the rest is not known. The D gene and trimming were derived from the DNA, and the V and J assignments and clone size from that table. The sample table lists some 73,000 clones, roughly 78% of them with a count of one. The ten largest clones take up roughly 2.6% of the sample.

What the work shows at the level of the full study, not this receptor alone: On the Belgian cohort, the classifier built on the original framework reached a median bootstrapped AUC of approximately 0.94, with a 95% CI of 0.76-1.00. Only CD4+CD45RO+ memory cells were sequenced, in contrast to the original study, in which naive and memory CD4+ and CD8+ populations were covered. Of fewer than 200 previously reported CMV-associated TCRbeta sequences, about 68 appeared in the CD4+ memory repertoires, each in one to five individuals. Results were interpreted as suggesting that the CMV-associated TCR signature is largely present in the CD4+ memory repertoire. CMV serostatus prediction reached a median bootstrapped AUC of roughly 0.96 with the original framework and around 0.91 with a US-trained random forest.

Germline trimming amounts to 6 bases on V and 5 bases on J, with 7 as the count of junction bases outside the gene matches. The CDR3 starts with the cysteine, ends with the phenylalanine, and has 15 residues. Only the CDR3 portion is preserved as DNA: 45 bases, with reading frame beginning at the first base. Reading the germline V gene gives CDR1 MNHEY and CDR2 SVGAGI. A FACSAria II was used to sort memory CD4+ T cells, defined as single viable CD3+CD4+CD8-CD45RO+ cells. CMV serostatus was determined using a Roche Elecsys assay that detects serum IgG against CMV pp150, pp28, p38 and p52. After thawing, total CD4+ T cells were enriched by positive selection with CD4 magnetic microbeads. The samples came from a different study that was designed specifically to examine the CD4+ T cell memory repertoire. Peripheral blood mononuclear cells were isolated and cryopreserved following standard operating procedures; serum was stored at -80 °C. Staining used CD3-PerCP (BW264/56), CD4-APC (RPA-T4), CD45RO-PE (UCHT1) and CD8-Pacific Orange (3B5) antibodies, with Sytox blue excluding non-viable cells.

The origin of this receptor is an adult in good health and CMV-seropositive. Sequencing was performed on memory CD4+ T cells from blood. The sequence links TRBV6-5 to TRBJ1-6; 7 middle bases align to TRBD1. This receptor carries the CDR3 CASRPGTANNSPLHF. The DNA is TGTGCCAGCAGGCCCGGGACAGCTAATAATTCACCCCTCCACTTT.